This TCR beta chain emerged from a study of blood T cell repertoires in COVID-19. Germline assignment: CDR1 KGHDR and CDR2 SFDVKD. V lost 10 bases and J lost 5; bases outside the gene matches: 8. CDR3 size: 14 residues. This study enrolled people aged about 18 to 90 from 20 to 25 US geographic areas. Cohorts were based on clinical histories the participants reported. Libraries were prepared by immunoSEQ multiplex PCR; TCRdb keeps only in-frame clonotypes and omits some of them. In the table there are around 400,000 clones, roughly nine tenths of which are singletons. Source material: PBMCs or T cells enriched from blood (not recorded which). This TCR was recovered from a woman aged 40-49 years who had been exposed to COVID-19. The J gene is TRBJ2-2, the V gene TRBV24-1; 8 bases map to TRBD1. In nucleotides, the CDR3 is TGTGCCACGAGAGGGACAGGAATAACCGGGGAGCTGTTTTTT. This sequence encodes CATRGTGITGELFF.